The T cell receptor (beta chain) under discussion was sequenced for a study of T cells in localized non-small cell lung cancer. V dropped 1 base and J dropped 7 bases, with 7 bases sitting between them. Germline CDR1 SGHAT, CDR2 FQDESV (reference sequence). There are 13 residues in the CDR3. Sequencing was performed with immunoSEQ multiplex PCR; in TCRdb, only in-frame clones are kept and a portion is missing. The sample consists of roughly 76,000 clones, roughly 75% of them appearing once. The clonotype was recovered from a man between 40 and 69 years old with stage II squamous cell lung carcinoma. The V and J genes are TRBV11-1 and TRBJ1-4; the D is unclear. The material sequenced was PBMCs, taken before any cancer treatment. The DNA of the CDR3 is TGTGCCAGCAGCTTAGGTGGAAGTGAAAAACTGTTTTTT. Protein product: CASSLGGSEKLFF.